This TCR beta chain was profiled in a study of blood T cell repertoires in COVID-19. Overall study: Whether acute or convalescent, the COVID-19 samples came from the United States, Italy and Spain.

This CDR3 has 15 residues. With V trimmed by 3 bases and J by 7 bases, 6 bases remained unmatched. The germline V gene has CDR1 SGHAT and CDR2 FQNNGV. Only in-frame clones appear in the TCRdb table, and some are missing; sequencing was by immunoSEQ multiplex PCR. Altogether about 220,000 clones are present, about 85% being singletons, with the ten largest covering less than 6.5%. The V gene is TRBV11-2, the J gene TRBJ2-2, with 9 bases matching TRBD1. The sequence was collected from a woman aged 55-75 years who had recovered from COVID-19. The specimen was peripheral blood. CDR3 protein: CASSFGTGFDGELFF. CDR3 in DNA: TGTGCCAGCAGCTTCGGGACAGGGTTTGACGGGGAGCTGTTTTTT.